Each of the 19 T cell receptor beta chains below was sequenced from the same sample in a study of shared clonotypes between healthy human individuals. Sequenced by immunoSEQ multiplex PCR; TCRdb stores in-frame clones only, minus some. The top ten clones hold roughly 13% of a sample with fewer than 600,000 clones, roughly 77% of them seen once. The material sequenced was PBMCs. Receptors originate from a woman aged 35 to 49 in good health. Some clones in this sample may be carry-over from other donors' samples.

This chain uses TRBV6-6 with TRBJ2-1; perhaps TRBD2 as D (6 bases). Between the trimmed V and J ends, which lost 4 bases and 0 bases, there was a span of 10 bases. The CDR3 runs to 15 residues. Germline V gene sequence: CDR1 MNHNY, CDR2 SVGAGI (reference sequence). Here the CDR3 DNA reads TGTGCCAGCAGTTTAGCGGTTAGCTCCTACAATGAGCAGTTCTTC. This sequence encodes CASSLAVSSYNEQFF.

This chain uses TRBV2 with TRBJ2-2; TRBD2 is a possible D gene (5 bases). Germline-derived CDR1 and CDR2 are SNHLY and FYNNEI. The CDR3 is 12 amino acids. V was trimmed by 8 bases and J by 4 bases, leaving 8 bases between them. As DNA, the CDR3 is TGTGCCAGCCTTGGACTCACCGGGGAGCTGTTTTTT. Its protein is CASLGLTGELFF.

The chain links TRBV5-6 to TRBJ1-3; D is ambiguous. This CDR3 comprises 15 residues. V lost 0 bases and J lost 0, with 7 bases in between. In germline, CDR1 is SGHDT, CDR2 YYEEEE. The CDR3 loop reads CASSLGALSGNTIYF. In nucleotides, the CDR3 is TGTGCCAGCAGCTTGGGTGCTCTCTCTGGAAACACCATATATTTT. Full variable domain (remainder filled in from reference TRBV5-6 and TRBJ1-3): DAGVTQSPTHLIKTRGQQVTLRCSPKSGHDTVSWYQQALGQGPQFIFQYYEEEERQRGNFPDRFSGHQFPNYSSELNVNALLLGDSALYLCASSLGALSGNTIYFGEGSWLTVV.

The genes are TRBV9 and TRBJ2-5; a possible D gene is TRBD2 (5 bases). The CDR3 covers 14 residues. Germline-derived CDR1 and CDR2 are SGDLS and YYNGEE. Trimming left V 0 bases short and J 1 base short, with 7 bases between. CDR3 sequence (DNA): TGTGCCAGCAGCGTAGCGGGAACCCAAGAGACCCAGTACTTC. This translates into CASSVAGTQETQYF.

The chain employs TRBV5-4 and TRBJ2-2; 13 nucleotides line up with TRBD2. J lost 8 bases, V lost 9 bases, and 10 bases had no gene match. CDR1 SGHNT and CDR2 YYREEE come from the germline V gene (reference sequence). The CDR3 is 15 residues long. This CDR3 is CAITFGLAGEGELFF. The CDR3 DNA reads TGTGCCATAACATTCGGACTAGCGGGAGAAGGGGAGCTGTTTTTT.

The gene calls are TRBV7-6 and TRBJ2-5; D not certain. This CDR3 region has 12 residues. The V end lost 2 bases, the J end lost 3 bases, and 4 bases lay between the germline ends. Germline CDR1 is SGHVS and CDR2 is FNYEAQ. CDR3 sequence (DNA): TGTGCCAGCAGCTTAACAGAAGAGACCCAGTACTTC. Protein product: CASSLTEETQYF.

The chain has TRBV15 and TRBJ2-1; 7 bases match TRBD1. The CDR3 runs to 20 residues. V was pared by 3 bases and J by 3 bases, with 20 bases of the junction left unmatched. From germline, CDR1 is LNHNV and CDR2 YYDKDF (reference sequence). The CDR3 sequence: CATSRDFSTGSGLRYNEQFF. CDR3 DNA sequence: TGTGCCACCAGCAGGGATTTTTCGACAGGGTCGGGTTTACGCTACAATGAGCAGTTCTTC.

The gene calls are TRBV7-7 and TRBJ2-5; 10 bases fit TRBD2. The CDR3 has 14 residues. The germline V gene encodes CDR1 SSHAT and CDR2 FNYEAQ (reference sequence). Losses at the gene ends were 4 bases for V and 5 bases for J; bases not matched to a gene: 4. The CDR3 DNA is TGTGCCAGCAGCTCTAGCGGGAGAGGTGAGACCCAGTACTTC. Protein sequence: CASSSSGRGETQYF. Full variable domain (remainder filled in from reference TRBV7-7 and TRBJ2-5): GAGVSQSPRYKVTKRGQDVTLRCDPISSHATLYWYQQALGQGPEFLTYFNYEAQPDKSGLPSDRFSAERPEGSISTLTIQRTEQRDSAMYRCASSSSGRGETQYFGPGTRLLVL.

The chain carries TRBV18 and TRBJ2-3, with 10 bases matching TRBD2. Germline V CDR1 and CDR2: KGHSH, LQKENI. V lost 3 bases to trimming and J lost 6 bases; unmatched junction nucleotides: 6. The CDR3 has 15 amino acids. CDR3 amino acids: CASSPATSGIDTQYF. The CDR3 DNA reads TGTGCCAGCTCACCGGCAACTAGCGGGATCGATACGCAGTATTTT. The full variable domain, completed using reference TRBV18 and TRBJ2-3, is NAGVMQNPRHLVRRRGQEARLRCSPMKGHSHVYWYRQLPEEGLKFMVYLQKENIIDESGMPKERFSAEFPKEGPSILRIQQVVRGDSAAYFCASSPATSGIDTQYFGPGTRLTVL.

V is TRBV10-3 and J is TRBJ2-2; no reliable D call. V lost 4 bases to trimming and J lost 6 bases, with 6 bases between them. Germline loops: CDR1 ENHRY, CDR2 SYGVKD. CDR3 length: 12 amino acids. CDR3 sequence (DNA): TGTGCCATCAGTGGATCGTCCGGGGAGCTGTTTTTT. This gives the protein CAISGSSGELFF.

This clone has only a few counts. This chain uses TRBV28 with TRBJ1-5; the match to TRBD1 covers 9 bases. CDR3 length: 17 amino acids. V lost 4 bases to trimming and J lost 8 bases; unmatched junction nucleotides: 15. Germline V gene data show CDR1 as MDHEN and CDR2 as SYDVKM. This chain's CDR3 is CASSSGQGVGFDKPQHF. DNA for the CDR3: TGTGCCAGCAGTTCGGGACAGGGAGTTGGGTTTGATAAGCCCCAGCATTTT.

This clone turned up a few times. The rearrangement links TRBV5-6 to TRBJ1-2, with D possibly matching TRBD1 (5 bases). The CDR3 length is 15 residues. The germline V gene has CDR1 SGHDT and CDR2 YYEEEE. Trimming took 3 bases from V and 0 from J, leaving 12 bases between them. The CDR3 loop reads CASSSGTAANYGYTF. For the CDR3, the DNA is TGTGCCAGCAGCTCTGGGACCGCTGCTAACTATGGCTACACCTTC.

V is TRBV29-1 and J is TRBJ1-4; D gene ambiguous. Germline CDR1 is SQVTM and CDR2 is ANQGSEA. The CDR3 has 12 residues. The V end lost 8 bases, the J end lost 6 bases, and 13 bases lay between the germline ends. The CDR3 spells CSISNSDEKLFF. Here the CDR3 DNA reads TGCAGCATTTCAAACTCCGATGAAAAACTGTTTTTT.

The J gene is TRBJ2-2, the V gene TRBV5-4; 8 bases line up with TRBD2. This CDR3 comprises 17 residues. Unmatched junction bases numbered 15, after V lost 4 bases and J lost 7 bases. Germline V gene data show CDR1 as SGHNT and CDR2 as YYREEE (reference sequence). In nucleotides, the CDR3 is TGTGCCAGCAGCCCCTTGGGGGTCAGCGGGAGTAACGGGGAGCTGTTTTTT. This gives the protein CASSPLGVSGSNGELFF.

The V gene is TRBV7-9, the J gene TRBJ1-1, with 9 bases matching TRBD1. The CDR3 is 14 residues long. J gave up 4 bases and V 5 bases, and 5 bases lay outside the gene matches. CDR1 SEHNR and CDR2 FQNEAQ come from the germline V gene (reference sequence). For the CDR3, the DNA is TGTGCCAGCAGCCCTAGGACAGGGGCCACTGAAGCTTTCTTT. Its protein product is CASSPRTGATEAFF.

V gene TRBV30 combines with J gene TRBJ1-2; D may be TRBD1 (5 bases). V was pared by 2 bases and J by 6 bases, with 13 bases between. Germline V gene lookup returns CDR1 GTSNPN and CDR2 SVGIG (reference sequence). The CDR3 has 13 amino acids. CDR3 loop: CAWSRGVLDGYTF. Here the CDR3 DNA reads TGTGCCTGGAGTCGGGGGGTATTGGATGGCTACACCTTC.

The rearrangement links TRBV7-8 to TRBJ2-7; possibly TRBD1 or TRBD2 for D (6 bases each). Trimming left V 9 bases short and J 6 bases short, with 24 bases between. Germline CDR1 is SGHVS and CDR2 is FQNEAQ. There are 15 residues in the CDR3. CDR3 sequence (DNA): TGTGCCAGTTTTTGGGGCGTAGGGGGGACGGGCGAGCAGTACTTC. This codes for CASFWGVGGTGEQYF.

A remark on this clone: A much larger clone sits a single nucleotide away, making a read error possible. The rearrangement uses TRBV11-2 and TRBJ1-1; no clear D. Germline V lookup: CDR1 SGHAT, CDR2 FQNNGV. This CDR3 has 11 amino acids. V lost 3 bases, J lost 3 bases, and 2 bases lay in between. The CDR3 region is CASSFHTEAFF. Written as DNA, the CDR3 is TGTGCCAGCAGCTTTCACACTGAAGCTTTCTTT.

The chain has TRBV2 and TRBJ1-2; D perhaps matches TRBD1 (6 bases). Germline lookup yields CDR1 SNHLY and CDR2 FYNNEI. V was cut by 0 bases and J by 3 bases, with 11 bases left in between. The CDR3 has 15 residues. As DNA, the CDR3 is TGTGCCAGCAGTGAAGCCGGACAGAGCTACTATGGCTACACCTTC. This sequence encodes CASSEAGQSYYGYTF.